A single sample gave rise to the 11 T cell receptor beta chains below, sequenced in a study of post-analysis software for immune sequencing data. Study outcomes and limitations: Patients carried roughly five TRBV segments more frequently than controls did, and TRBV5-6, TRBV5-1 and TRBV20-1 were among them.

These receptors lack a known antigen. Incorporated into the TCR beta cDNA libraries were unique molecular identifiers, which served to reduce PCR and sequencing biases. One entry per CDR3 protein results from TCRdb running MiXCR on the PCR reads. The table lists about 540,000 distinct CDR3 sequences, approximately 34% of them singletons. The sequenced sample consisted of blood. Every receptor here comes from a girl younger than 18 with multiple sclerosis.

This chain joins TRBV5-1 and TRBJ1-3; 10 bases are shared with TRBD1. The V segment lost 7 bases and the J segment 4 bases; nucleotides outside the gene matches: 5. The germline V gene encodes CDR1 SGHRS and CDR2 YFSETQ. The CDR3 runs to 14 residues. DNA for the CDR3: TGCGCCAGCCAGACAGGGGGCGAAGGAAACACCATATATTTT. Protein sequence: CASQTGGEGNTIYF.

This clonotype was counted only a few times. The chain employs TRBV12-3 or TRBV12-4 and TRBJ2-3; D call uncertain. V lost 5 bases, J lost 4 bases, and 10 bases lay in between. The CDR3 is 13 residues long. This CDR3 is CASSPIPSDTQYF. For the CDR3, the DNA is TGTGCCAGCAGTCCCATCCCGTCAGATACGCAGTATTTT.

The chain joins TRBV4-2 to TRBJ2-3, with a weak D call TRBD2 (6 bases). V was clipped by 1 base and J by 2 bases, with 13 bases between them. This CDR3 has 16 amino acids. Germline lookup yields CDR1 LGHNA and CDR2 YNFKEQ. This CDR3 reads CASSQVTSQLTDTQYF. In nucleotides, the CDR3 is TGTGCCAGCAGCCAAGTAACTAGCCAACTCACAGATACGCAGTATTTT.

J is TRBJ1-2 and V is TRBV20-1; D uncertain. Germline CDR1 reads DFQATT; CDR2 reads SNEGSKA (reference sequence). There are 15 residues in the CDR3. The V and J ends lost 5 bases and 2 bases respectively, with 18 bases between them. This chain's CDR3 is CSASLGRFSNYGYTF. The CDR3 region has the DNA TGCAGTGCTTCGTTGGGTAGATTTTCCAACTATGGCTACACCTTC.

The chain's CDR3 is CASSLGGSRNEKLFF. The CDR3 DNA reads TGTGCCAGCAGCTTGGGGGGCTCTCGGAATGAAAAACTGTTTTTT. V is TRBV5-4 and J is TRBJ1-4, with D perhaps matching TRBD1 (5 bases). The CDR3 length is 15 residues. The germline gives CDR1 SGHNT, CDR2 YYREEE (reference sequence). The ends were cut back, 0 bases at V and 5 bases at J, with 11 bases in the middle.

The chain joins TRBV28 to TRBJ2-7; 12 positions match TRBD2. The CDR3 runs to 16 residues. V lost 1 base, J lost 11 bases, and 12 bases stayed unmatched. Germline CDR1 and CDR2: MDHEN and SYDVKM. In DNA, the CDR3 is TGTGCCAGCAGTTTATCGGGGACTAGCGGGTCCTTGGAGGAGTACTTC. It yields the protein CASSLSGTSGSLEEYF.

This chain uses TRBV27 with TRBJ2-7; D not certain. The CDR3 extends over 14 amino acids. The V and J ends lost 6 bases and 7 bases respectively, with 19 bases between them. Germline values: CDR1 MNHEY, CDR2 SMNVEV (reference sequence). The CDR3 region has the DNA TGTGCCAGCAGCCCCACCAGCGTTTCCAATGAGCAGTACTTC. Protein product: CASSPTSVSNEQYF.

J is TRBJ1-1 and V is TRBV5-1, with 7 bases aligning to TRBD1. The CDR3 covers 15 residues. Trimming cost V 4 bases and J 1 base; bases outside gene matches: 7. The germline V gene encodes CDR1 SGHRS and CDR2 YFSETQ. CDR3 sequence: CASSRDSLWNTEAFF. The CDR3 DNA reads as TGCGCCAGCAGCCGGGACAGTCTTTGGAACACTGAAGCTTTCTTT.

The chain employs TRBV6-2 or TRBV6-3 and TRBJ2-4; 8 bases are shared with TRBD1. CDR3 size: 12 residues. Germline trimming cut 8 bases from V and 13 bases from J; bases unmatched to any gene: 10. Germline V gene sequence: CDR1 MNHEY, CDR2 SVGEGT. CDR3 region: CASGQGAGEQYF. For the CDR3, the DNA is TGTGCCAGCGGTCAGGGGGCCGGTGAGCAGTACTTC.

This clonotype was found a few times. The chain combines TRBV29-1 with TRBJ2-1; 7 bases map to TRBD2. The V gene's germline CDR1 is SQVTM and CDR2 ANQGSEA. Trimming at V came to 6 bases and at J to 7 bases, leaving 15 bases not matched to a gene. The CDR3 covers 15 residues. The CDR3, as DNA: TGCAGCGTAACCATGTTGGCGGGGGTAAGGAATGAGCAGTTCTTC. This translates into CSVTMLAGVRNEQFF.

V and J are TRBV7-9 and TRBJ2-7, with D perhaps TRBD2 (6 bases). Trimming removed 3 bases at V and 2 bases at J, with 11 bases between. CDR1 and CDR2 from the germline V gene are SEHNR and FQNEAQ (reference sequence). CDR3 length equals 14 residues. CDR3: CASSFGLATYEQYF. CDR3 sequence (DNA): TGTGCCAGCAGCTTCGGCCTAGCGACCTACGAGCAGTACTTC.